This T cell receptor beta chain was documented in a study of shared clonotypes between healthy human individuals. Study outcomes and limitations: Generally, estimated richness proved larger in naive subsets than it did in memory subsets.

J was trimmed by 4 bases and V by 3 bases; bases with no gene match: 13. Germline V gene data show CDR1 as LNHDA and CDR2 as SQIVND (reference sequence). The CDR3 runs 18 residues. Of note for this clone: Its specificity is unknown.

The authors divided CD4+ cells into CD45RA+ naive and CD45RA-negative memory subsets. Data came from immunoSEQ multiplex PCR; TCRdb stores just in-frame clones and leaves some out. The sample carries about 2.3 million clones, about nine tenths recorded once. The receptor comes from a man aged 18-30 years in good health. Some clones in this sample may be carry-over from other donors' samples. The specimen was naive CD4+ T cells from PBMCs. Subset noted: CD45RA+ positively selected. J is TRBJ1-1 and V is TRBV19, with 11 bases identical to TRBD1. The CDR3 nucleotides are TGTGCCAGTAGTATCTCCTCCGGGACAGGGGGGTGGAGCACTGAAGCTTTCTTT. Protein: CASSISSGTGGWSTEAFF.